These 23 T cell receptor beta chains originate from one sample sequenced in a study of shared clonotypes between healthy human individuals. The protocol was immunoSEQ multiplex PCR, while the TCRdb copy is restricted to in-frame clones and leaves out a portion. Of about 2.4 million clones listed, 80% to 95% are singletons. The sample taken for sequencing was naive CD4+ T cells from PBMCs. Regarding subset: CD45RA+ positively selected. These receptors came from a man younger than 35 in good health. Some clones in this sample may be carry-over from other donors' samples.

The rearrangement uses TRBV28 and TRBJ1-5; D uncertain. V was pared by 6 bases and J by 9 bases, with 6 bases between. The germline V gene encodes CDR1 MDHEN and CDR2 SYDVKM. The CDR3 totals 10 residues. CDR3 DNA sequence: TGTGCCAGCAGCCAGCGGCCCCAGCATTTT. The encoded protein is CASSQRPQHF.

Here the CDR3 DNA reads TGTGCCAGCAGCTTAGGCCCCGGGACAGTCTCCTACGAGCAGTACTTC. Amino acid sequence: CASSLGPGTVSYEQYF. V gene TRBV5-5 combines with J gene TRBJ2-7, with 7 bases that match TRBD1. The J segment lost 0 bases and the V segment lost 2 bases, leaving 8 bases of the junction unmatched. Per germline, CDR1 SGHKS and CDR2 YYEKEE (reference sequence). The CDR3 is made up of 16 amino acids.

V is TRBV7-3 and J is TRBJ2-7; maybe TRBD1 (7 bases). CDR3 length equals 14 residues. V was pared by 4 bases and J by 5 bases, with 15 bases between. CDR1 is SGHTA, CDR2 FQGTGA, per germline. CDR3 protein: CASSSQGGRHEQYF. Written as DNA, the CDR3 is TGTGCCAGCAGCTCTCAGGGGGGCCGTCACGAGCAGTACTTC. The whole variable domain, remainder taken from reference TRBV7-3 and TRBJ2-7, is GAGVSQTPSNKVTEKGKYVELRCDPISGHTALYWYRQSLGQGPEFLIYFQGTGAADDSGLPNDRFFAVRPEGSVSTLKIQRTERGDSAVYLCASSSQGGRHEQYFGPGTRLTVT.

The chain uses TRBV7-3 and TRBJ1-2; 10 nucleotides match TRBD1. Germline V gives CDR1 SGHTA, CDR2 FQGTGA. The length of the CDR3 is 14 residues. V trimming: 5 bases; J trimming: 6 bases; junction bases outside the gene matches: 6. The CDR3 region is CASSPTGGADGYTF. The CDR3 DNA reads as TGTGCCAGCAGCCCGACAGGGGGCGCGGATGGCTACACCTTC.

This chain links TRBV10-3 with TRBJ1-1, with no clear D. The length of the CDR3 is 13 residues. V lost 3 bases and J 7 bases, leaving 12 bases between the germline ends. Germline V gene lookup returns CDR1 ENHRY and CDR2 SYGVKD. CDR3 sequence reads: CAISEANSLEAFF. DNA of the CDR3: TGTGCCATCAGTGAAGCTAATTCCCTTGAAGCTTTCTTT.

This chain links TRBV7-2 with TRBJ1-1; TRBD1 aligns across 7 bases. The length of the CDR3 is 17 residues. In germline, CDR1 is SGHTA, CDR2 FQGNSA. With V trimmed by 0 bases and J by 4 bases, 11 bases remained unmatched. This chain's CDR3 is CASSLAGNLDRVTEAFF. The CDR3 DNA sequence: TGTGCCAGCAGCTTAGCAGGAAATCTTGACAGGGTCACTGAAGCTTTCTTT.

The CDR3 loop is CASSFTAGPTYEQYF. The CDR3, as DNA: TGTGCCAGCAGTTTTACGGCGGGCCCAACCTACGAGCAGTACTTC. This chain joins TRBV28 and TRBJ2-7; perhaps TRBD2 as D (5 bases). This CDR3 is built from 15 residues. Per germline, CDR1 MDHEN and CDR2 SYDVKM. Trimming stripped 3 bases from V and 2 bases from J, with 14 bases between.

The V gene is TRBV11-3, the J gene TRBJ1-1; no firm D call. This CDR3 has 13 residues. The germline CDR1 and CDR2 sequences are SGHNT and YENEEA. V was cut by 1 base and J by 7 bases, with 10 bases left in between. The CDR3 region has the DNA TGTGCCAGCAGCTTAGTTCCGGGAGTTGAAGCTTTCTTT. Protein: CASSLVPGVEAFF.

V and J are TRBV7-2 and TRBJ2-1, with 8 positions matching TRBD1. This CDR3 comprises 15 residues. Germline V gene data show CDR1 as SGHTA and CDR2 as FQGNSA. With 3 bases clipped from V and 4 bases from J, the junction kept 5 bases outside the gene matches. The CDR3 loop is CASSFRDRPYNEQFF. CDR3 DNA sequence: TGTGCCAGCAGCTTCCGGGACAGGCCTTACAATGAGCAGTTCTTC.

The gene calls are TRBV9 and TRBJ2-7, with 9 bases fitting TRBD1. Germline V gives CDR1 SGDLS, CDR2 YYNGEE. With 0 bases clipped from V and 0 bases from J, the junction kept 19 bases outside the gene matches. The CDR3 covers 21 residues. The CDR3: CASSVGNPGTGGVGSSYEQYF. CDR3 nucleotides: TGTGCCAGCAGCGTAGGAAACCCAGGAACAGGGGGCGTTGGAAGCTCCTACGAGCAGTACTTC.

Of note for this clone: Within the sample, other DNA sequences also encode this same CDR3. The chain employs TRBV29-1 and TRBJ1-1; D is uncertain. From germline, CDR1 is SQVTM and CDR2 ANQGSEA. The CDR3 is 13 residues long. The germline V and J ends were trimmed by 4 bases and 0 bases, with 9 bases remaining between them. CDR3: CSVAGRMNTEAFF. The CDR3, as DNA: TGCAGCGTTGCCGGACGTATGAACACTGAAGCTTTCTTT.

The chain recombines TRBV7-9 with TRBJ1-1, with D unresolved. Germline V gene data show CDR1 as SEHNR and CDR2 as FQNEAQ (reference sequence). V lost 3 bases to trimming and J lost 4 bases, with 12 bases between them. The CDR3 is made up of 14 amino acids. This CDR3 is CASSFDGVGTEAFF. The CDR3 DNA reads TGTGCCAGCAGCTTTGACGGGGTCGGCACTGAAGCTTTCTTT.

The chain employs TRBV2 and TRBJ2-3; possibly TRBD2 for D (5 bases). The V end was cut by 5 bases, the J end by 3 bases, with 15 bases between. This CDR3 has 15 amino acids. The V gene's germline CDR1 is SNHLY and CDR2 FYNNEI. In nucleotides, the CDR3 is TGTGCCAGCAGTAGACGGCCTCCGGGGACAGATACGCAGTATTTT. This gives the protein CASSRRPPGTDTQYF. Full variable domain (outside the CDR3, taken from reference TRBV2 and TRBJ2-3): EPEVTQTPSHQVTQMGQEVILRCVPISNHLYFYWYRQILGQKVEFLVSFYNNEISEKSEIFDDQFSVERPDGSNFTLKIRSTKLEDSAMYFCASSRRPPGTDTQYFGPGTRLTVL.

The CDR3 reads CASSYLLNTEAFF. In DNA, the CDR3 is TGTGCCAGCAGCTACCTCCTTAACACTGAAGCTTTCTTT. V is TRBV27 and J is TRBJ1-1; D unresolved. This CDR3 comprises 13 residues. Germline V gene lookup returns CDR1 MNHEY and CDR2 SMNVEV (reference sequence). V was pared by 6 bases and J by 2 bases, with 10 bases between.

The rearrangement links TRBV6-1 to TRBJ1-3; D perhaps matches TRBD1 (6 bases). The CDR3 length is 13 residues. CDR1 is MNHNS and CDR2 is SASEGT in the germline V gene. Trimming stripped 7 bases from V and 2 bases from J, with 9 bases between. The CDR3 region has the DNA TGTGCCAGCATACAGGGTGCTGGAAACACCATATATTTT. This encodes CASIQGAGNTIYF.

Details on this clone: Additional DNA sequences in this sample encode the identical CDR3. V is TRBV9 and J is TRBJ2-1, with 7 nucleotides matching TRBD1. The CDR3 totals 15 residues. The germline CDR1 and CDR2 sequences are SGDLS and YYNGEE. With V trimmed by 4 bases and J by 0 bases, 4 bases remained unmatched. The chain's CDR3 is CASSPRGPSYNEQFF. CDR3 DNA: TGTGCCAGCAGCCCTAGGGGGCCCTCCTACAATGAGCAGTTCTTC.

The chain has TRBV9 and TRBJ1-2, with D unresolved. Germline CDR1 and CDR2: SGDLS and YYNGEE. The CDR3 runs 14 residues. V dropped 0 bases and J dropped 8 bases, with 14 bases sitting between them. The CDR3 DNA reads as TGTGCCAGCAGCGTAGGCTACGGCGCAAGCGGCTACACCTTC. The encoded protein is CASSVGYGASGYTF.

The V gene is TRBV15, the J gene TRBJ2-3; 8 bases map to TRBD2. Germline V lookup: CDR1 LNHNV, CDR2 YYDKDF (reference sequence). V lost 0 bases and J lost 14; bases outside the gene matches: 10. This CDR3 region has 14 residues. The CDR3 DNA reads as TGTGCCACCAGCAGAGATCGTATTTGGGCGGGGGGGTATTTT. Translated: CATSRDRIWAGGYF.

The genes are TRBV9 and TRBJ2-1; D call uncertain. V gave up 4 bases and J gave up 6 bases, with 11 bases separating them. CDR1 and CDR2 from the germline V gene are SGDLS and YYNGEE. This CDR3 is built from 13 residues. The CDR3 DNA reads TGTGCCAGCAGCACCAAGGTCGCCAATGAGCAGTTCTTC. Its translation is CASSTKVANEQFF.

This chain connects TRBV7-2 to TRBJ1-3, with 8 bases that match TRBD1. In germline, CDR1 is SGHTA, CDR2 FQGNSA. Trimming cost V 5 bases and J 3 bases; bases outside gene matches: 9. CDR3 size: 16 residues. Written as DNA, the CDR3 is TGTGCCAGCAGCCCAAGGACAGGGAGCGGTGGAAACACCATATATTTT. Translating gives CASSPRTGSGGNTIYF.

The chain combines TRBV6-1 with TRBJ2-7, with TRBD2 matching over 8 bases. The trim removed 0 bases at V and 2 bases at J, leaving 12 bases unmatched. The CDR3 has 18 amino acids. CDR1 is MNHNS, CDR2 SASEGT, per germline. This chain's CDR3 is CASSEALLMSGSPYEQYF. CDR3 bases: TGTGCCAGCAGTGAAGCGCTATTGATGAGCGGGAGTCCCTACGAGCAGTACTTC.

The chain employs TRBV6-1 and TRBJ2-1; D not resolved. The CDR3 is 15 amino acids. Germline V lookup: CDR1 MNHNS, CDR2 SASEGT. The ends were cut back, 2 bases at V and 3 bases at J, with 11 bases in the middle. The CDR3 sequence: CASSEQNQIYNEQFF. The CDR3 bases are TGTGCCAGCAGTGAACAGAACCAGATCTACAATGAGCAGTTCTTC.

This clone was observed a single time. The CDR3 here is CASTTSGILSGANVLTF. DNA for the CDR3: TGTGCCAGCACCACTAGCGGGATCCTCTCTGGGGCCAACGTCCTGACTTTC. The V and J genes are TRBV28 and TRBJ2-6; 10 bases are shared with TRBD2. Trimming cost V 7 bases and J 0 bases; bases outside gene matches: 6. Germline V gene data show CDR1 as MDHEN and CDR2 as SYDVKM. The CDR3 spans 17 residues.